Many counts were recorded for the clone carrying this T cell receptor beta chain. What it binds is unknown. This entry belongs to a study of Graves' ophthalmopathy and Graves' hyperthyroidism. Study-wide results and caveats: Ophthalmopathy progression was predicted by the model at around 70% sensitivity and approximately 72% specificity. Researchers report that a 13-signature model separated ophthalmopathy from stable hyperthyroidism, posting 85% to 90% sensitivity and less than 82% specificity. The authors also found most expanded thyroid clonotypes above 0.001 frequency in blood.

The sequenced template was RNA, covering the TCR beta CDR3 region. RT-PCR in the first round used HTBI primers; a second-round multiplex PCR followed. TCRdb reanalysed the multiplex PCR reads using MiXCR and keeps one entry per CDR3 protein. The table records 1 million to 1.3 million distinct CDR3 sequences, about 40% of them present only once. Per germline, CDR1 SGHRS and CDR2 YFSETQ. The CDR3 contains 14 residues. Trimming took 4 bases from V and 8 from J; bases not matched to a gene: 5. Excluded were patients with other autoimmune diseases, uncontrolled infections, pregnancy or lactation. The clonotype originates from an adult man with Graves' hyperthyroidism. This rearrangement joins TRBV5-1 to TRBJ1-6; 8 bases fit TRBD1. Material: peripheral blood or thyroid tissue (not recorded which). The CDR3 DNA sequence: TGCGCCAGCAGCGAGGACAGGGAAGATTCACCCCTCCACTTT. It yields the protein CASSEDREDSPLHF. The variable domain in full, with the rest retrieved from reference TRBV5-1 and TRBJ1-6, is KAGVTQTPRYLIKTRGQQVTLSCSPISGHRSVSWYQQTPGQGLQFLFEYFSETQRNKGNFPGRFSGRQFSNSRSEMNVSTLELGDSALYLCASSEDREDSPLHFGNGTRLTVT.